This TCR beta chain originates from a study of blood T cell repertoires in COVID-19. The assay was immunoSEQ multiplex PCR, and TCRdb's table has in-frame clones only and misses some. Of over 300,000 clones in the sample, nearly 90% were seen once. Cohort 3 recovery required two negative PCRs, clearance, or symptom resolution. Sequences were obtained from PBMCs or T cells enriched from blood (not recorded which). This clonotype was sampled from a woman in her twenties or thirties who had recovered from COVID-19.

This chain's CDR3 is CASSEGSKVGYTF. The DNA for the CDR3 is TGTGCCAGCAGTGAGGGCAGCAAGGTTGGCTACACCTTC. The gene calls are TRBV2 and TRBJ1-2, with D unresolved. This CDR3 is built from 13 residues. Germline V gene sequence: CDR1 SNHLY, CDR2 FYNNEI. Trimming cost V 3 bases and J 7 bases, with 12 bases left between them.